A single sample is the source of the 27 T cell receptor beta chains below, sequenced in a study of control samples from healthy donors and cancer patients. Profiling relied on immunoSEQ multiplex PCR, and the TCRdb table lists in-frame clones only, not all of them. The data contain about 120,000 clones, just under 90% of them seen just once; the ten biggest clones take up about 12%. The sequencing sample was made of blood. The receptors shown here come from a man younger than 40 in good health.

In this sample, this clone turned up once. V gene TRBV5-1 combines with J gene TRBJ2-1; D possibly corresponds to TRBD2 (7 bases). V was clipped by 3 bases and J by 4 bases, with 14 bases between them. CDR1 SGHRS and CDR2 YFSETQ come from the germline V gene. The CDR3 covers 15 residues. The CDR3 DNA is TGCGCCAGCAGCTCGCGGGCGGGGGCATACAATGAGCAGTTCTTC. It codes for CASSSRAGAYNEQFF.

The chain joins TRBV5-1 to TRBJ2-5, with 8 bases aligning to TRBD2. J was trimmed by 4 bases and V by 4 bases; bases with no gene match: 9. This CDR3 region has 15 residues. From germline, CDR1 is SGHRS and CDR2 YFSETQ. DNA for the CDR3: TGCGCCAGCAGCAAGAGCGGGGGAAACTCAGAGACCCAGTACTTC. Protein: CASSKSGGNSETQYF.

The V gene is TRBV27, the J gene TRBJ1-5, with D hard to call. CDR3 length: 12 residues. Germline lookup yields CDR1 MNHEY and CDR2 SMNVEV (reference sequence). Trimming cost V 3 bases and J 7 bases, with 7 bases left between them. This chain's CDR3 is CASSFSGQPQHF. The CDR3, as DNA: TGTGCCAGCAGTTTCTCCGGGCAGCCCCAGCATTTT.

The J gene is TRBJ2-1, the V gene TRBV24-1, with a tentative D call TRBD1 (5 bases). The germline V gene encodes CDR1 KGHDR and CDR2 SFDVKD. The CDR3 runs 15 residues. V was cut by 7 bases and J by 5 bases, with 17 bases left in between. The CDR3 region is CATSTLGDFNNEQFF. The DNA of the CDR3 is TGTGCCACCAGCACCCTAGGGGATTTCAACAATGAGCAGTTCTTC.

The genes are TRBV6-5 and TRBJ2-3; 7 positions match TRBD1. This CDR3 contains 15 residues. The trim removed 2 bases at V and 0 bases at J, leaving 2 bases unmatched. From germline, CDR1 is MNHEY and CDR2 SVGAGI. DNA for the CDR3: TGTGCCAGCAGTTACCAGGGGGTGAGCACAGATACGCAGTATTTT. It encodes CASSYQGVSTDTQYF.

The rearrangement joins TRBV2 to TRBJ1-2; TRBD1 agrees at 10 bases. This CDR3 is built from 15 residues. The germline gives CDR1 SNHLY, CDR2 FYNNEI. With 5 bases clipped from V and 5 bases from J, the junction kept 8 bases outside the gene matches. DNA of the CDR3: TGTGCCAGCAGTCTCGATCCGGGACAGGGGTATGGCTACACCTTC. It specifies CASSLDPGQGYGYTF.

The chain recombines TRBV30 with TRBJ1-3; D uncertain. This CDR3 contains 14 residues. V was clipped by 4 bases and J by 0 bases, with 10 bases between them. Germline CDR1 is GTSNPN and CDR2 is SVGIG (reference sequence). CDR3 protein: CAWNLGDSGNTIYF. The CDR3 nucleotides are TGTGCCTGGAATCTGGGAGACTCTGGAAACACCATATATTTT.

J is TRBJ1-2 and V is TRBV4-1; TRBD1 is a possible D gene (5 bases). Looked up from germline, CDR1 is MGHRA and CDR2 is YSYEKL. The germline V and J ends were trimmed by 0 bases and 5 bases, with 16 bases remaining between them. The CDR3 spans 16 residues. CDR3 bases: TGCGCCAGCAGCCAAGATCGGGGGAATGGTGGATATGGCTACACCTTC. Translation: CASSQDRGNGGYGYTF.

V gene TRBV14 combines with J gene TRBJ1-1; D ambiguous. Trimming shortened V by 4 bases and J by 4 bases, and 7 bases separated the two germline ends. Germline V gives CDR1 SGHDN, CDR2 FVKESK. The CDR3 runs to 12 residues. CDR3 protein: CASSPLGTEAFF. DNA for the CDR3: TGTGCCAGCAGCCCTCTCGGCACTGAAGCTTTCTTT.

V is TRBV2 and J is TRBJ1-1; 8 bases match TRBD1. The CDR3 sequence is 15 residues long. From germline, CDR1 is SNHLY and CDR2 FYNNEI. The J segment lost 0 bases and the V segment lost 8 bases, leaving 8 bases of the junction unmatched. In DNA form, the CDR3 reads TGTGCCAGCTTAGACAGGGGTCCGATGAACACTGAAGCTTTCTTT. Its protein is CASLDRGPMNTEAFF.

The chain combines TRBV27 with TRBJ1-1; D might be TRBD1 (6 bases). V was cut by 0 bases and J by 5 bases, with 13 bases left in between. The CDR3 runs to 15 residues. Looked up from germline, CDR1 is MNHEY and CDR2 is SMNVEV (reference sequence). This CDR3 reads CASSLSGQWKTEAFF. Here the CDR3 DNA reads TGTGCCAGCAGTTTATCCGGACAGTGGAAGACTGAAGCTTTCTTT.

V and J are TRBV6-6 and TRBJ2-2; 11 positions agree with TRBD2. This CDR3 is built from 16 residues. With 8 bases clipped from V and 1 base from J, the junction kept 6 bases outside the gene matches. Germline CDR1 and CDR2: MNHNY and SVGAGI (reference sequence). The DNA of the CDR3 is TGTGCCAGCCTCGGCGGGACTAGCGGGAACACCGGGGAGCTGTTTTTT. This gives the protein CASLGGTSGNTGELFF.

V and J are TRBV5-5 and TRBJ2-5, with TRBD1 identical over 9 bases. The CDR3 length is 15 residues. From germline, CDR1 is SGHKS and CDR2 YYEKEE (reference sequence). The J segment lost 2 bases and the V segment lost 2 bases, leaving 4 bases of the junction unmatched. In DNA form, the CDR3 reads TGTGCCAGCAGCTTACCCGGGACAGGGCAAGAGACCCAGTACTTC. Its translation: CASSLPGTGQETQYF.

This clone showed up just once. The rearrangement uses TRBV12-3 or TRBV12-4 and TRBJ1-5; D may be TRBD1 (6 bases). CDR3 length: 13 amino acids. Trimming shortened V by 5 bases and J by 8 bases, and 13 bases separated the two germline ends. The CDR3 sequence: CASSLGGGKPQHF. The CDR3 nucleotides read TGTGCCAGCAGTCTAGGGGGGGGTAAGCCCCAGCATTTT.

The chain links TRBV6-6 to TRBJ1-1, with D possibly TRBD1 on 5 matching bases. Germline lookup yields CDR1 MNHNY and CDR2 SVGAGI (reference sequence). The CDR3 is 15 amino acids. V lost 4 bases and J 0 bases, leaving 12 bases between the germline ends. The CDR3 DNA is TGTGCCAGCAGTTGGGGCGGAGAGGTGAACACTGAAGCTTTCTTT. This codes for CASSWGGEVNTEAFF.

In this sample, this clone turned up once. The J gene is TRBJ1-1, the V gene TRBV29-1; D gene ambiguous. V was shortened by 7 bases and J by 4 bases, with 22 bases between the two germline ends. The CDR3 has 15 residues. Looked up from germline, CDR1 is SQVTM and CDR2 is ANQGSEA. The CDR3 here is CSAASSWGVSTEAFF. DNA for the CDR3: TGCAGCGCCGCATCATCATGGGGTGTTAGCACTGAAGCTTTCTTT. The full variable domain, its missing parts supplied by reference TRBV29-1 and TRBJ1-1, is SAVISQKPSRDICQRGTSLTIQCQVDSQVTMMFWYRQQPGQSLTLIATANQGSEATYESGFVIDKFPISRPNLTFSTLTVSNMSPEDSSIYLCSAASSWGVSTEAFFGQGTRLTVV.

V is TRBV11-3 and J is TRBJ1-4, with TRBD1 as a possible D gene (6 bases). Trimming cost V 5 bases and J 1 base, with 11 bases left between them. The CDR3 spans 15 residues. The germline V gene encodes CDR1 SGHNT and CDR2 YENEEA. The CDR3 nucleotides read TGTGCCAGCAGCACCCCCAGGGGAACTAATGAAAAACTGTTTTTT. Its translation: CASSTPRGTNEKLFF.

The chain recombines TRBV19 with TRBJ1-5, with D perhaps matching TRBD1 (6 bases). From germline, CDR1 is LNHDA and CDR2 SQIVND (reference sequence). With 5 bases removed from V and 2 bases from J, the gap between germline ends came to 10 bases. The length of the CDR3 is 14 residues. CDR3 amino acids: CASSSSGGNQPQHF. CDR3 DNA: TGTGCCAGTAGTTCTTCAGGGGGCAATCAGCCCCAGCATTTT.

V gene TRBV7-8 combines with J gene TRBJ2-1; TRBD1 aligns across 8 bases. J gave up 9 bases and V 5 bases, and 6 bases lay outside the gene matches. CDR1 SGHVS and CDR2 FQNEAQ come from the germline V gene. This CDR3 spans 13 amino acids. The CDR3: CASSRQGRSEQFF. The CDR3 coding sequence is TGTGCCAGCAGCCGACAGGGGAGGAGTGAGCAGTTCTTC. The variable domain in full, completed from reference TRBV7-8 and TRBJ2-1, reads GAGVSQSPRYKVAKRGQDVALRCDPISGHVSLFWYQQALGQGPEFLTYFQNEAQLDKSGLPSDRFFAERPEGSVSTLKIQRTQQEDSAVYLCASSRQGRSEQFFGPGTRLTVL.

The chain carries TRBV7-3 and TRBJ2-2; D possibly corresponds to TRBD1 (5 bases). The CDR3 runs 15 residues. Germline V CDR1 and CDR2: SGHTA, FQGTGA. V lost 2 bases, J lost 2 bases, and 9 bases lay in between. The CDR3 DNA reads as TGTGCCAGCAGCTTAGGGGCCGTAAACACCGGGGAGCTGTTTTTT. This sequence encodes CASSLGAVNTGELFF. The variable domain in full, completed from reference TRBV7-3 and TRBJ2-2, reads GAGVSQTPSNKVTEKGKYVELRCDPISGHTALYWYRQSLGQGPEFLIYFQGTGAADDSGLPNDRFFAVRPEGSVSTLKIQRTERGDSAVYLCASSLGAVNTGELFFGEGSRLTVL.

V is TRBV10-1 and J is TRBJ1-6; D gene uncertain. The CDR3 is made up of 13 amino acids. The germline V gene has CDR1 WNHNN and CDR2 SYGVQD (reference sequence). The ends were cut back, 2 bases at V and 11 bases at J, with 10 bases in the middle. The CDR3 protein is CASSEHEEAPLHF. The CDR3 nucleotides are TGCGCCAGCAGTGAGCATGAGGAGGCACCCCTCCACTTT.

The chain couples TRBV28 to TRBJ1-2; D perhaps matches TRBD1 (6 bases). V lost 10 bases and J lost 4, with 13 bases in between. CDR3 length equals 12 residues. The germline V gene encodes CDR1 MDHEN and CDR2 SYDVKM. The CDR3 nucleotides are TGTGCCACCACAGGGTCGGTCTATGGCTACACCTTC. It codes for CATTGSVYGYTF.

This clone showed up just a few times. This sequence joins TRBV13 and TRBJ1-1; D not certain. The CDR3 runs 13 residues. The V end lost 5 bases, the J end lost 2 bases, and 9 bases lay between the germline ends. In germline, CDR1 is PRHDT, CDR2 FYEKMQ (reference sequence). The CDR3 region is CASSDGLNTEAFF. The DNA for the CDR3 is TGTGCCAGCAGCGATGGACTCAACACTGAAGCTTTCTTT.

This chain uses TRBV4-1 with TRBJ2-3; tentative D call: TRBD2 (6 bases). Trimming shortened V by 0 bases and J by 0 bases, and 10 bases separated the two germline ends. The CDR3 sequence is 16 residues long. Germline V gives CDR1 MGHRA, CDR2 YSYEKL. The DNA for the CDR3 is TGCGCCAGCAGCCAAGATGCGGGGACTAGCACAGATACGCAGTATTTT. Translated, it gives CASSQDAGTSTDTQYF.

V gene TRBV3-1 (or the pseudogene TRBV3-2) combines with J gene TRBJ1-1, with D hard to call. There are 14 residues in the CDR3. Germline assignment: CDR1 LGHDT and CDR2 YNNKEL (reference sequence). Trimming took off 1 base at V and 2 bases at J, with 8 bases between the two ends. The CDR3 here is CASSQVGGNTEAFF. CDR3 DNA sequence: TGTGCCAGCAGCCAAGTCGGAGGTAACACTGAAGCTTTCTTT.

In this sample, this clone turned up once. The chain couples TRBV4-1 to TRBJ2-2; D may be TRBD2 (6 bases). CDR1 MGHRA and CDR2 YSYEKL come from the germline V gene. V lost 4 bases and J lost 2, with 14 bases in between. The CDR3 runs 16 residues. CDR3 nucleotides: TGCGCCAGCAGCCTCCCGGGACTCGGCAACACCGGGGAGCTGTTTTTT. Its translation is CASSLPGLGNTGELFF.

The V and J genes are TRBV9 and TRBJ1-3; D unresolved. This CDR3 is 14 amino acids long. Germline loops: CDR1 SGDLS, CDR2 YYNGEE. Trimming removed 2 bases from V and 0 bases from J, with 6 bases in between. The CDR3 nucleotides read TGTGCCAGCAGCGTTCAGAGCTCTGGAAACACCATATATTTT. This codes for CASSVQSSGNTIYF.